Following are 2 T cell receptor beta chains from one sample sequenced in a study of blood T cells in healthy people across ages. It was with a sample-barcoded 5' primer and a J-beta primer mix that a second PCR of about 6 to 12 cycles was run. One entry per CDR3 protein results from TCRdb running MiXCR on the 5' RACE reads. Of approximately 1,700,000 distinct CDR3 sequences in the sample, approximately 39% were seen once. Sample: blood. The receptor source for this set is a human donor in good health.

In DNA, the CDR3 is TGTGCCAGCAGCCCCGGACAGGGTTTGGACACTGAAGCTTTCTTT. Its protein is CASSPGQGLDTEAFF. V is TRBV7-9 and J is TRBJ1-1, with 8 nucleotides matching TRBD1. Germline V gene data show CDR1 as SEHNR and CDR2 as FQNEAQ (reference sequence). V lost 5 bases, J lost 3 bases, and 8 bases stayed unmatched. The CDR3 is 15 residues long.

This clonotype was detected a few times. The rearrangement uses TRBV4-2 and TRBJ2-5, with D possibly TRBD2 on 7 matching bases. The CDR3 is 16 amino acids. Germline-derived CDR1 and CDR2 are LGHNA and YNFKEQ. V gave up 4 bases and J gave up 5 bases, with 20 bases separating them. The CDR3 here is CASSPRAGASFETQYF. As DNA, the CDR3 is TGTGCCAGCAGCCCTAGGGCGGGGGCCTCGTTCGAGACCCAGTACTTC.